This T cell receptor (beta chain) originates from a study of shared clonotypes between healthy human individuals. Produced via immunoSEQ multiplex PCR; TCRdb's table is partial and in-frame only. In the table there are approximately 1,500,000 clones, roughly 96% of which are singletons. The CDR3 contains 13 residues. The V gene's germline CDR1 is GTSNPN and CDR2 SVGIG (reference sequence). The trim removed 7 bases at V and 3 bases at J, leaving 6 bases unmatched. The chain uses TRBV30 and TRBJ2-7, with TRBD2 matching 10 bases. This receptor was obtained from a man aged 25-40 years in good health. Specimen: naive CD4+ T cells sorted from blood. The sample's subset: CD45RA+ positively selected. CDR3 nucleotides: TGTGCCTCTAGGACTAGCGGTAACTACGAGCAGTACTTC. Residues: CASRTSGNYEQYF.